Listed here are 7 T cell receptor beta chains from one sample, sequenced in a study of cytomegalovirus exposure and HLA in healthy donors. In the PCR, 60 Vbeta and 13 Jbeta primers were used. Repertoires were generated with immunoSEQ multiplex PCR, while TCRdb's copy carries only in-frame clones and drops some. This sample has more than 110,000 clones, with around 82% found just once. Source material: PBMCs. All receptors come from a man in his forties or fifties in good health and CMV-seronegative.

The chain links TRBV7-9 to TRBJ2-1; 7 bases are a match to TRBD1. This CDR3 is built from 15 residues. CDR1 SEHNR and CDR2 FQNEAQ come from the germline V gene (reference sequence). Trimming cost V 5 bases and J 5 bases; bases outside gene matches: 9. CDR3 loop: CASSLGTVRDNEQFF. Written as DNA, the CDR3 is TGTGCCAGCAGCCTAGGGACAGTCCGAGACAATGAGCAGTTCTTC.

CDR3 amino acids: CASSPYFRRGGQETQYF. The CDR3 DNA reads TGTGCCAGTAGTCCCTACTTTCGGCGGGGGGGCCAAGAGACCCAGTACTTC. This chain connects TRBV19 to TRBJ2-5; 9 bases match TRBD2. With V trimmed by 5 bases and J by 1 base, 11 bases remained unmatched. The CDR3 has 17 residues. Looked up from germline, CDR1 is LNHDA and CDR2 is SQIVND (reference sequence). The full variable domain, completed using reference TRBV19 and TRBJ2-5, is DGGITQSPKYLFRKEGQNVTLSCEQNLNHDAMYWYRQDPGQGLRLIYYSQIVNDFQKGDIAEGYSVSREKKESFPLTVTSAQKNPTAFYLCASSPYFRRGGQETQYFGPGTRLLVL.

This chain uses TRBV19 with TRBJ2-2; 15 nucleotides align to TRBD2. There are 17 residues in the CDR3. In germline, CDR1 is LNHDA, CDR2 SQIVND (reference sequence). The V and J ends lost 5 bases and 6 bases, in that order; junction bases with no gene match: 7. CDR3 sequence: CASSSTRTSGRAGELFF. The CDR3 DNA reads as TGTGCCAGTAGTTCGACACGGACTAGCGGGAGGGCCGGGGAGCTGTTTTTT.

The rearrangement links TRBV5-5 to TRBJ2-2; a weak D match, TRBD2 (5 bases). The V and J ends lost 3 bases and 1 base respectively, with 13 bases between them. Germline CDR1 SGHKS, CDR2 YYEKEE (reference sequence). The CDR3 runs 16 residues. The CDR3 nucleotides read TGTGCCAGCAGCTGGAATTCCGCGGGGAACACCGGGGAGCTGTTTTTT. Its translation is CASSWNSAGNTGELFF. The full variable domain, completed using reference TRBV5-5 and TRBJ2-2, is DAGVTQSPTHLIKTRGQQVTLRCSPISGHKSVSWYQQVLGQGPQFIFQYYEKEERGRGNFPDRFSARQFPNYSSELNVNALLLGDSALYLCASSWNSAGNTGELFFGEGSRLTVL.

CDR3 residues: CASRRPPENTEAFF. DNA of the CDR3: TGTGCCAGCAGGAGGCCTCCAGAGAACACTGAAGCTTTCTTT. The chain links TRBV28 to TRBJ1-1; D unclear. The germline CDR1 and CDR2 sequences are MDHEN and SYDVKM. The CDR3 is 14 amino acids. V lost 6 bases to trimming and J lost 1 base, with 12 bases between them.

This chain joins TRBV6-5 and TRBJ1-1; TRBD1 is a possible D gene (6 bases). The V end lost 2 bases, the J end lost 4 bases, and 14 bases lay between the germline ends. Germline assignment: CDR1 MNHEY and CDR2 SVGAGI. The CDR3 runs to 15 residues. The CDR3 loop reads CASSYGAGVSTEAFF. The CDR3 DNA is TGTGCCAGCAGTTACGGGGCAGGGGTCAGCACTGAAGCTTTCTTT.

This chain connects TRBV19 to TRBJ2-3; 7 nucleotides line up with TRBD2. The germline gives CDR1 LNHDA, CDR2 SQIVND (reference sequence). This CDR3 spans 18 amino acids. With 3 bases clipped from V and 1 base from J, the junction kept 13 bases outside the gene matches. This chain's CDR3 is CASSIPVGAGIGTDTQYF. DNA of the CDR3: TGTGCCAGTAGTATCCCCGTTGGAGCGGGGATCGGCACAGATACGCAGTATTTT.